This is a list of T cell receptor beta chains from one sample in a study of T cells in Graves' hyperthyroidism and ophthalmopathy. TCRdb recomputed calls from the multiplex PCR reads with MiXCR, one row per CDR3 protein. This sample has roughly 400,000 distinct CDR3 sequences, with less than 20% found just once. Sequencing input: blood. The receptors derive from a young woman with Graves' hyperthyroidism that later progressed to Graves' ophthalmopathy. CDR3s include the opening cysteine and the closing phenylalanine or tryptophan. A D gene is named only where the DNA matches it firmly. Clone sizes are given selectively: once, few, many, or a class where the clone is expanded.

d_call j_call v_call clone_size cdr3_aa cdr3_nt
NA TRBJ1-2 TRBV10-3 few CTISENGQGGGGYTF TGTACCATCAGTGAGAACGGCCAGGGAGGCGGTGGCTACACCTTC
NA TRBJ1-3 TRBV7-2 many CASSLGLDTIYF TGTGCCAGCAGCTTAGGTTTGGACACCATATATTTT
TRBD1 TRBJ1-6 TRBV6-1 many CASSNWDRDYNSPLHF TGTGCCAGCAGTAACTGGGACAGAGACTATAATTCACCCCTCCACTTT
TRBD2 TRBJ2-7 TRBV28 NA CASSFAGLAGGYEQYF TGTGCCAGCAGTTTCGCCGGACTAGCGGGAGGCTACGAGCAGTACTTC
NA TRBJ1-3 TRBV11-2 few CASSWGVSGNTIYF TGTGCCAGCAGCTGGGGGGTCTCTGGAAACACCATATATTTT
NA TRBJ2-1 TRBV7-9 few CASSLRIDVEQFF TGTGCCAGCAGCTTACGGATAGATGTTGAGCAGTTCTTC
TRBD2 TRBJ2-7 TRBV28 many CASSLGQGVWGTSGANSYEQYF TGTGCCAGCAGTTTGGGGCAGGGGGTGTGGGGGACTAGCGGAGCTAACTCCTACGAGCAGTACTTC
NA TRBJ1-4 TRBV19 few CASNRRNEKLFF TGTGCCAGTAACCGGAGGAATGAAAAACTGTTTTTT
TRBD2 TRBJ2-1 TRBV6-1 many CASSYARLAGGYSYNEQFF TGTGCCAGCAGTTACGCGCGACTAGCGGGGGGTTACTCCTACAATGAGCAGTTCTTC
TRBD2 TRBJ2-3 TRBV28 many CASSQTSGRGEDTQYF TGTGCCAGCAGTCAGACTAGCGGGAGAGGAGAAGATACGCAGTATTTT
TRBD2 TRBJ2-2 TRBV20-1 once CSARGGTSSPGGELFF TGCAGTGCTAGAGGTGGGACTAGCAGCCCGGGAGGGGAGCTGTTTTTT
NA TRBJ2-7 TRBV12-3/TRBV12-4 many CASSLGGNTYEQYF TGTGCCAGCAGTTTAGGGGGTAATACCTACGAGCAGTACTTC
NA TRBJ2-3 TRBV3-1 few CASSHRGQDTQYF TGTGCCAGCAGCCACCGGGGCCAAGATACGCAGTATTTT
TRBD1 TRBJ2-5 TRBV20-1 few CSAKKGALVETQYF TGCAGTGCCAAAAAGGGGGCGCTGGTCGAGACCCAGTACTTC
NA TRBJ2-1 TRBV30 NA CAWSVKGIEQFF TGTGCCTGGAGTGTTAAGGGTATTGAGCAGTTCTTC
TRBD2 TRBJ2-1 TRBV5-1 many CASSLEAGAAYNEQFF TGCGCCAGCAGCTTGGAGGCGGGAGCAGCCTACAATGAGCAGTTCTTC
NA TRBJ2-1 TRBV2 NA CASTNQTSMYLCASSRLGEQFF NA
NA TRBJ1-1 TRBV11-2 many CASSLDGGINTEAFF TGTGCCAGCAGCTTAGATGGCGGAATCAACACTGAAGCTTTCTTT
TRBD1 TRBJ2-1 TRBV27 many CASSIQTGLSEQFF TGTGCCAGCAGTATTCAGACAGGGCTTAGCGAGCAGTTCTTC
TRBD2 TRBJ2-7 TRBV5-1 many CASSFSRTSAMFGGVAYEQYF TGCGCCAGCAGCTTCTCCCGGACTAGCGCGATGTTTGGAGGGGTGGCCTACGAGCAGTACTTC
TRBD1 TRBJ2-4 TRBV11-1 NA CASSFGAGGLNIQYF TGTGCCAGCAGCTTTGGGGCAGGGGGCTTGAACATTCAGTACTTC
TRBD2 TRBJ2-1 TRBV6-1 few CASSDSSGSNNEQFF TGTGCCAGCAGTGACTCCAGCGGGAGCAACAATGAGCAGTTCTTC
NA TRBJ1-4 TRBV7-8 NA CASSLGTTDGLNEKLFF TGTGCCAGCAGCTTAGGGACCACCGACGGGCTCAATGAAAAACTGTTTTTT
NA TRBJ1-1 TRBV6-2/TRBV6-3 many CASYTFGADTEAFF NA
TRBD1 TRBJ1-1 TRBV6-5 NA CASSYVPGQGAFYPRTEAFF TGTGCCAGCAGTTACGTACCGGGACAGGGGGCGTTTTATCCGCGGACTGAAGCTTTCTTT
TRBD1 TRBJ2-7 TRBV5-1 few CASTLGGTGISCEQYF TGCGCCAGCACCCTTGGAGGGACAGGGATTAGCTGCGAGCAGTACTTC
NA TRBJ2-3 TRBV27 NA CASSLSSGRDTQYF TGTGCCAGCAGTTTATCGAGTGGGCGGGATACGCAGTATTTT
NA TRBJ1-1 TRBV28 few CASSYRWRTNTEAFF TGTGCCAGCAGTTACAGGTGGAGGACCAACACTGAAGCTTTCTTT